A single T cell receptor beta chain is shown here with its context. Its antigen target is currently unknown. Nothing much larger sits one base from this clone, and base qualities are not available. This sample is part of a study of T cell changes during pregnancy in multiple sclerosis (dated by TCRdb to between 2017 and 2020). Study-level background: Changes in the T cell repertoire over the course of pregnancy were examined in this study in women with multiple sclerosis.

The germline V gene encodes CDR1 MNHEY and CDR2 SMNVEV (reference sequence). The CDR3 runs 15 amino acids, cysteine and phenylalanine included. The retained sequence is limited to the CDR3, 45 bases, with the frame set at the first base. After removal of 5 bases from V and 2 bases from J, the junction retains 8 bases not matched to a gene. The library was built by means of the immunoSEQ multiplex PCR assay. TCRdb retrieved this table from immuneACCESS and kept in-frame rearrangements only. Not all clones are present; in checked studies, unresolved V genes account for under half, and no reason is known for the remainder. In this sample the table shows about 73,000 clones, approximately 92% of which occur a single time. 2.5% to 3.5% of the sample rests with the top ten.

The chain is encoded by TRBV27 joined to TRBJ1-2; 7 central nucleotides agree with TRBD1. Here the sequenced sample was peripheral blood, taken in the third trimester of pregnancy. This clonotype originated in a female donor in good health, enrolled as a control in a pregnancy study. The CDR3 amino acid sequence is: CASSGLGGLNYGYTF. In nucleotide form, the sequence is TGTGCCAGCAGTGGCCTAGGGGGCTTAAACTATGGCTACACCTTC.